These T cell receptor beta chains were read from a single sample in a study of CD8 T cells in Susac syndrome. TCRdb itself ran the immunoSEQ multiplex PCR reads through MiXCR, one entry per CDR3 protein. The sample holds roughly 130,000 distinct CDR3 sequences, 90% to 95% seen once. The sequencing sample was made of CD4+ T cells from PBMCs. Every receptor here comes from a human donor in good health. Both conserved end residues are part of each CDR3. The D gene is left open where the match is weak. Size values are once, few and many counts, or a class for expanded clones, and some rows have none.

>TRBJ2-3|TRBV10-3|TRBD2|NA
TGTGCCATCAGTGACCTAGCGGGAGTAGATACGCAGTATTTT
CAISDLAGVDTQYF
>TRBJ2-4|TRBV5-6|TRBD2|NA
TGTGCCAGCAGCTTAAGCGGGAGTGCCAAAAACATTCAGTACTTC
CASSLSGSAKNIQYF
>TRBJ2-2|TRBV4-1|TRBD2|once
TGCGCCAGCAGCCAAGTGCCGGGACTAGCGGGAGGAAGAGGGACCGGGGAGCTGTTTTTT
CASSQVPGLAGGRGTGELFF
>TRBJ1-2|TRBV10-3|NA|NA
TGTGCCACCCGGCCGGGAGGAAACTATGGCTACACCTTC
CATRPGGNYGYTF
>TRBJ2-7|TRBV3-1|TRBD2|NA
TGTGCCAGCAGTCTCTCTAGCGGGAGGTACGAGCAGTACTTC
CASSLSSGRYEQYF
>TRBJ2-7|TRBV4-1|NA|NA
TGCGCCAGCAGCCAGGAGCCACGCCGACAGACGTCATCCTCCGAGCAGTACTTC
CASSQEPRRQTSSSEQYF
>TRBJ2-1|TRBV29-1|NA|once
TGCAGCGTTCTAACTACCCATGAGCAGTTCTTC
CSVLTTHEQFF
>TRBJ1-1|TRBV28|NA|once
TGTGCCAGCAGCGTCTCCCCGAACACTGAAGCTTTCTTT
CASSVSPNTEAFF
>TRBJ2-2|TRBV19|NA|NA
TGTGCCAGTAGTATAGCTCGGGGAGTGAACACCGGGGAGCTGTTTTTT
CASSIARGVNTGELFF
>TRBJ2-1|TRBV23-1|NA|NA
TGCGCCAGCAGTCAATCGTACGAGGAAGCTGAGAATGAGCAGTTCTTC
CASSQSYEEAENEQFF
>TRBJ2-1|TRBV6-1|NA|NA
TGTGCCAGCAGTGTTCAATCAGGGATACTCGTCGATGAGCAGTTCTTC
CASSVQSGILVDEQFF
>TRBJ2-7|TRBV27|NA|NA
TGTGCCAGCCGAAAAAACGAGCAGTACTTC
CASRKNEQYF
>TRBJ2-7|TRBV14|NA|NA
TGTGCCAGCAGCAAAGAGGGGGGGGGAGGACTCTACGAGCAGTACTTC
CASSKEGGGGLYEQYF
>TRBJ1-2|TRBV28|NA|NA
TGTGCCAGTCAAGCCTCGCCAGAGAGTTACTATGGCTACACCTTC
CASQASPESYYGYTF
>TRBJ2-7|TRBV20-1|NA|NA
TGCAGTGCTGGGGGGGCCCCCTACGAGCAGTACTTC
CSAGGAPYEQYF
>TRBJ2-3|TRBV29-1|NA|NA
TGCAGCGTTGGTGGGGCACTCGTCAGCACAGATACGCAGTATTTT
CSVGGALVSTDTQYF
>TRBJ2-7|TRBV6-2/TRBV6-3|TRBD2|NA
TGTGCCAGCAGTTACGGGACTAGCGGGTCTTGGTACGAGCAGTACTTC
CASSYGTSGSWYEQYF
>TRBJ2-2|TRBV6-5|TRBD2|NA
TGTGCCAGCAGGCGACTAGCGGGAGATGTCGGGGAGCTGTTTTTT
CASRRLAGDVGELFF
>TRBJ1-2|TRBV28|TRBD1|NA
TGTGCCAGCAGTTCCCAGGGGGATGCTAACTATGGCTACACCTTC
CASSSQGDANYGYTF
>TRBJ2-3|TRBV5-1|NA|NA
TGCGCCAGCAGCCTCGACAGGATCAGTCCAGATACGCAGTATTTT
CASSLDRISPDTQYF
>TRBJ2-5|TRBV19|NA|NA
TGTGCCAGTAGTATCCAGGCGGGGAAAGAGACCCAGTACTTC
CASSIQAGKETQYF
>TRBJ1-1|TRBV19|TRBD1|NA
TGTGCCAGTAGTTTCCAGGGGGAAAAAGCTTTCTTT
CASSFQGEKAFF